This TCR beta chain is drawn from a study of CD8+CD57+ T cells in acquired aplastic anemia. Study-wide background: Each DNA sample taken from sorted CD4+ and CD8+ cells came to about 3.2 ug on average.

Looked up from germline, CDR1 is MNHEY and CDR2 is SMNVEV (reference sequence). CDR3 length: 14 amino acids. The template for TCR beta VDJ and CDR3 sequence profiling was genomic DNA. In TCRdb, the reads were re-called with MiXCR into one record per CDR3 protein. The profile covers around 180,000 distinct CDR3 sequences, with under 50% appearing a single time and about 1.8% taken by the ten largest. Study-wide findings and caveats: Comparison of patients with controls identified nearly 30 shared CD8+ CDR3 sequences.

With respect to this clonotype: What it binds is unknown. Compared with germline, one end of the junction differs, possibly owing to a read error.

In patients chosen for sequencing, flow cytometry had shown CD8+CD57+ cell expansion. There were no patients without severe acquired aplastic anemia. Patients had undergone no therapy by the time their blood was sampled. This sequence originates from a human donor with aplastic anemia. The genes are TRBV27 and TRBJ1-1; the D gene is possibly TRBD1 (5 bases). The sample taken for sequencing was sorted CD4+, CD8+, or CD8+CD57+ T cells (not recorded which) from PBMCs. The DNA of the CDR3 is TGTGCCAGCAGTTCCACCCGGGGCCCGGTTGAAGTTTTCTTT. Its protein is CASSSTRGPVEVFF.